This T cell receptor (beta chain) was retrieved from a study of blood T cell repertoires in COVID-19. Overall study context: Collection of acute and convalescent COVID-19 samples took place in the United States, Italy and Spain. Nucleic acid was either cDNA or gDNA, and it came from T cells, B-cell-depleted T cells, or PBMCs.

Per the authors' pipeline: Amplification with reference gene primers provided the estimates of nucleated cell counts. Profiled with immunoSEQ multiplex PCR; TCRdb holds only in-frame clones, not every one. The V and J calls and clone size come from that table; D and trimming were worked out from the DNA. The table includes 110,000 to 150,000 clones, about four fifths detected once. V lost 2 bases and J lost 8; bases outside the gene matches: 7. The germline gives CDR1 MNHEY, CDR2 SMNVEV (reference sequence). The length of the CDR3 is 16 residues. Sequencing used peripheral blood. The receptor's source is a human donor in a cohort sampled during active COVID-19. The chain is built from TRBV27 and TRBJ2-1, with TRBD2 identical over 12 bases. This CDR3 reads CASSLRTSGAFDEQFF. The CDR3 region has the DNA TGTGCCAGCAGTTTAAGGACTAGCGGGGCCTTCGATGAGCAGTTCTTC.